These 17 T cell receptor beta chains came from one sample sequenced in a study of long-term antiretroviral therapy in people with HIV (dated by TCRdb to between 2021 and 2022). The immunoSEQ hsTCRB v3.0 assay was used at survey level resolution to sequence the TRB variable region. This is the immuneACCESS table as TCRdb keeps it, with only in-frame sequences that have V and J called. A part of the clones is gone; compared with another copy, unresolved V genes explain less than half, and the rest is unexplained. Present in this sample are about 31,000 clones, about nine tenths of which were seen just once. 4% to 4.5% of the sample is held by the ten biggest clonotypes. The material was unsorted PBMCs, obtained about 5.3 years after starting antiretroviral therapy. The receptors were sampled from a woman aged 40 to 50 with HIV.

The rearrangement uses TRBV5-6 and TRBJ1-2, with 10 nucleotides matching TRBD1. Unmatched junction bases numbered 15, after V lost 6 bases and J lost 4 bases. The CDR3 consists of 17 residues. Per germline, CDR1 SGHDT and CDR2 YYEEEE. The CDR3 DNA reads as TGTGCCAGCAACAAGAGGACAGGGGGATCCCTCTCCTATGGCTACACCTTC. Translated: CASNKRTGGSLSYGYTF.

This clone was seen once. The rearrangement uses TRBV19 and TRBJ1-4, with D tentatively TRBD1 (5 bases). V lost 5 bases and J lost 6, with 16 bases in between. The CDR3 is made up of 15 amino acids. Germline lookup yields CDR1 LNHDA and CDR2 SQIVND (reference sequence). The CDR3 region is CASSFDPRQYEKLFF. In DNA form, the CDR3 reads TGTGCCAGTAGTTTTGATCCTCGACAGTATGAAAAACTGTTTTTT.

The V gene is TRBV5-1, the J gene TRBJ2-6, with a possible D match to TRBD2 (5 bases). Between the trimmed V and J ends, which lost 3 bases and 1 base, there was a span of 8 bases. Germline CDR1 is SGHRS and CDR2 is YFSETQ. The length of the CDR3 is 15 residues. CDR3 DNA sequence: TGCGCCAGCAGCTCCTTAGCGTCTGGGGCCAACGTCCTGACTTTC. It yields the protein CASSSLASGANVLTF.

This chain uses TRBV5-1 with TRBJ1-6; D remains ambiguous. V lost 4 bases and J lost 11, with 10 bases in between. This CDR3 region has 12 residues. Germline V gene lookup returns CDR1 SGHRS and CDR2 YFSETQ. In DNA, the CDR3 is TGCGCCAGCAGCCTTGGGTATCCACCCCTCCACTTT. Residues: CASSLGYPPLHF.

V and J are TRBV6-6 and TRBJ2-7; D may correspond to TRBD1 or TRBD2 (5 bases each). Looked up from germline, CDR1 is MNHNY and CDR2 is SVGAGI (reference sequence). V lost 5 bases and J lost 3, with 14 bases in between. The CDR3 consists of 14 residues. The CDR3 DNA sequence: TGTGCCAGCAGTCCCCGGGACCCGAGCTACGAGCAGTACTTC. Translation gives CASSPRDPSYEQYF.

The J gene is TRBJ1-6, the V gene TRBV7-2; TRBD1 matches at 11 bases. This CDR3 spans 18 amino acids. V dropped 1 base and J dropped 12; count of bases not matched to a gene: 14. The germline CDR1 and CDR2 sequences are SGHTA and FQGNSA. CDR3: CASSLGFVGGTGGVPLHF. The CDR3, as DNA: TGTGCCAGCAGCTTAGGCTTCGTGGGGGGGACAGGGGGTGTACCCCTCCACTTT.

The chain carries TRBV10-3 and TRBJ1-1; D possibly corresponds to TRBD1 (5 bases). Trimming stripped 6 bases from V and 0 bases from J, with 8 bases between. CDR3 length equals 13 residues. The V gene's germline CDR1 is ENHRY and CDR2 SYGVKD. The CDR3 DNA reads TGTGCCATCAGAGAGACAGTGAACACTGAAGCTTTCTTT. Translation gives CAIRETVNTEAFF.

This chain uses TRBV14 with TRBJ1-1, with D possibly matching TRBD1 (6 bases). The V end was cut by 5 bases, the J end by 1 base, with 8 bases between. The CDR3 loop spans 13 amino acids. Per germline, CDR1 SGHDN and CDR2 FVKESK. For the CDR3, the DNA is TGTGCCAGCAGCGGACAGCAGAACACTGAAGCTTTCTTT. It codes for CASSGQQNTEAFF.

V is TRBV11-3 and J is TRBJ2-2; no firm D call. The CDR3 extends over 13 amino acids. CDR1 and CDR2 (germline): SGHNT, YENEEA. V lost 2 bases and J lost 6, with 7 bases in between. DNA for the CDR3: TGTGCCAGCAGCTTAAATCTGCCCGGGGAGCTGTTTTTT. This codes for CASSLNLPGELFF.

The rearrangement links TRBV7-5 to TRBJ1-6. TRBV7-5 is assigned pseudogene status. The CDR3 extends over 17 amino acids. This chain's CDR3 is CARSLEGLGPDNSPLHF. In nucleotides, the CDR3 is TGTGCCAGAAGCTTAGAAGGATTAGGCCCAGATAATTCACCCCTCCACTTT.

The rearrangement links TRBV29-1 to TRBJ2-2; maybe TRBD2 (6 bases). The V end was cut by 7 bases, the J end by 1 base, with 7 bases between. This CDR3 comprises 12 residues. CDR1 is SQVTM and CDR2 is ANQGSEA in the germline V gene. CDR3 amino acids: CSGSGNTGELFF. The CDR3 DNA follows: TGCAGCGGTAGCGGGAACACCGGGGAGCTGTTTTTT.

The chain carries TRBV6-1 and TRBJ2-7; perhaps TRBD1 as D (5 bases). Germline V gene sequence: CDR1 MNHNS, CDR2 SASEGT. CDR3 length: 13 residues. The V end lost 8 bases, the J end lost 3 bases, and 14 bases lay between the germline ends. The CDR3 DNA follows: TGTGCCAGCCATAGGGGATTCCTCTACGAGCAGTACTTC. It codes for CASHRGFLYEQYF.

This chain joins TRBV10-3 and TRBJ1-2; tentatively, D is TRBD1 (5 bases). The germline CDR1 and CDR2 sequences are ENHRY and SYGVKD. This CDR3 comprises 12 residues. Trimming removed 8 bases at V and 8 bases at J, with 15 bases between. The CDR3 region has the DNA TGTGCCATCTCATCCGGGGGAGGGGGCTACACCTTC. This gives the protein CAISSGGGGYTF.

The rearrangement uses TRBV18 and TRBJ1-4; 7 nucleotides line up with TRBD1. V was pared by 4 bases and J by 6 bases, with 2 bases of the junction left unmatched. CDR3 length: 13 amino acids. Germline lookup yields CDR1 KGHSH and CDR2 LQKENI. The CDR3 protein is CASSRDRDEKLFF. The CDR3 bases are TGTGCCAGCTCACGAGACAGGGATGAAAAACTGTTTTTT.

This sequence joins TRBV7-6 and TRBJ1-2; the match to TRBD1 covers 8 bases. Germline V gene lookup returns CDR1 SGHVS and CDR2 FNYEAQ. With 5 bases clipped from V and 3 bases from J, the junction kept 2 bases outside the gene matches. The CDR3 contains 13 residues. CDR3 sequence: CASSPGGHYGYTF. Written as DNA, the CDR3 is TGTGCCAGCAGCCCAGGGGGCCACTATGGCTACACCTTC.

J is TRBJ2-7 and V is TRBV29-1; 7 bases line up with TRBD1. V lost 7 bases and J lost 5; bases outside the gene matches: 8. Germline V gene data show CDR1 as SQVTM and CDR2 as ANQGSEA. The CDR3 length is 12 residues. The chain's CDR3 is CSAQQGLNEQYF. CDR3 nucleotides: TGCAGCGCCCAACAGGGGTTGAACGAGCAGTACTTC.

The V and J genes are TRBV27 and TRBJ1-1; no clear D. Germline-derived CDR1 and CDR2 are MNHEY and SMNVEV (reference sequence). This CDR3 has 14 amino acids. Trimming stripped 7 bases from V and 1 base from J, with 13 bases between. CDR3 DNA: TGTGCCAGCACGAGGACCGGTGGGAACACTGAAGCTTTCTTT. Its translation: CASTRTGGNTEAFF.